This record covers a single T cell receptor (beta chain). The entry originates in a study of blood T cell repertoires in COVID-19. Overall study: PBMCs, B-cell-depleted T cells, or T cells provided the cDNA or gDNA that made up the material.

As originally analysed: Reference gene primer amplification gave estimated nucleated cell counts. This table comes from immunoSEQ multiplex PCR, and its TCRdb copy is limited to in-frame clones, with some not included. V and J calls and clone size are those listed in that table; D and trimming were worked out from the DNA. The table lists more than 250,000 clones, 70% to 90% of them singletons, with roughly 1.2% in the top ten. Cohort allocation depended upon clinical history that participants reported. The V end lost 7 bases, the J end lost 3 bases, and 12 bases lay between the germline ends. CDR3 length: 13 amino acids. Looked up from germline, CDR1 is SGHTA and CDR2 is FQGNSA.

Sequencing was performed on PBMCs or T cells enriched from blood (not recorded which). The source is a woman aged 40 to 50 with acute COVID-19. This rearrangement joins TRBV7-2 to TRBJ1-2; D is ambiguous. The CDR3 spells CASNPHRDYGYTF. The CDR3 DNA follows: TGTGCCAGCAACCCGCACCGGGACTATGGCTACACCTTC.